This entry lists 24 T cell receptor beta chains sequenced from one sample in a study of shared clonotypes between healthy human individuals. The table came from immunoSEQ multiplex PCR; TCRdb's copy has only in-frame clones and leaves some out. The table shows around 550,000 clones, with around 96% occurring only once. The sample taken for sequencing was naive CD4+ T cells sorted from blood. The subset is: CD45RA+ positively selected. The receptors come from a woman aged 25-40 years in good health.

The V gene is TRBV5-8, the J gene TRBJ1-2, with no clear D. Germline CDR1 reads SGHTS; CDR2 reads YDEGEE. The V and J ends lost 4 bases and 7 bases respectively, with 20 bases between them. The CDR3 is made up of 15 amino acids. The CDR3 reads CASSPLQLTTRGYTF. DNA for the CDR3: TGTGCCAGCAGCCCCTTACAGTTGACAACTCGTGGCTACACCTTC.

As for this clone: Different DNA sequences within this sample yield the same CDR3. This chain connects TRBV18 to TRBJ1-1; 7 positions match TRBD1. J gave up 1 base and V 2 bases, and 1 base lay outside the gene matches. CDR1 KGHSH and CDR2 LQKENI come from the germline V gene. This CDR3 region has 14 residues. CDR3 residues: CASSPAGGNTEAFF. The CDR3 region has the DNA TGTGCCAGCTCACCAGCAGGGGGGAACACTGAAGCTTTCTTT.

The chain couples TRBV27 to TRBJ2-5, with 8 bases identical to TRBD1. The germline V gene encodes CDR1 MNHEY and CDR2 SMNVEV (reference sequence). The CDR3 is made up of 13 amino acids. V gave up 5 bases and J gave up 5 bases; unmatched junction bases: 4. CDR3 protein: CASSRRTGETQYF. The DNA of the CDR3 is TGTGCCAGCAGTCGACGGACAGGGGAGACCCAGTACTTC.

The V call is TRBV29-1, the J call TRBJ2-5; D not certain. The tail of the sequence fits TRBJ2-7 better, so the J call may be wrong. Germline CDR1 and CDR2: SQVTM and ANQGSEA. The CDR3 totals 11 residues. CDR3 nucleotide sequence: TGCAGCGTTCGGAGCTCCTACGAGCAGTACTTC. Its protein is CSVRSSYEQYF.

This chain connects TRBV5-1 to TRBJ2-1; D perhaps matches TRBD2 (5 bases). CDR1 and CDR2 from the germline V gene are SGHRS and YFSETQ. This CDR3 region has 15 residues. Trimming cost V 0 bases and J 9 bases, with 16 bases left between them. CDR3 residues: CASSLVALAGGEQFF. DNA of the CDR3: TGCGCCAGCAGCTTGGTAGCTCTAGCCGGCGGTGAGCAGTTCTTC.

The chain recombines TRBV7-9 with TRBJ2-5, with a possible D match to TRBD1 (5 bases). The germline V gene encodes CDR1 SEHNR and CDR2 FQNEAQ (reference sequence). Deletions cut 5 bases from V and 3 bases from J, with 10 bases between. This CDR3 contains 13 residues. Here the CDR3 DNA reads TGTGCCAGCAGCCGATCAGGGAAAGAGACCCAGTACTTC. Translation gives CASSRSGKETQYF. Drawing the rest from reference TRBV7-9 and TRBJ2-5, the complete variable domain is DTGVSQNPRHKITKRGQNVTFRCDPISEHNRLYWYRQTLGQGPEFLTYFQNEAQLEKSRLLSDRFSAERPKGSFSTLEIQRTEQGDSAMYLCASSRSGKETQYFGPGTRLLVL.

Remarks on this clone: Other DNA sequences of this sample code for an identical CDR3. The chain joins TRBV9 to TRBJ1-5; D is possibly TRBD1 (6 bases). V shed 0 bases and J shed 1 base, with 8 bases lying between them. CDR1 and CDR2 from the germline V gene are SGDLS and YYNGEE. The CDR3 is 15 residues long. The CDR3 DNA sequence: TGTGCCAGCAGCGTAGGCCAGGGGAGCAATCAGCCCCAGCATTTT. Protein: CASSVGQGSNQPQHF.

The chain joins TRBV9 to TRBJ1-1; a possible D gene is TRBD1 (5 bases). The CDR3 has 15 residues. In germline, CDR1 is SGDLS, CDR2 YYNGEE. V lost 4 bases to trimming and J lost 6 bases, with 19 bases between them. CDR3 protein: CASSYMQGGLAEAFF. CDR3 coding DNA: TGTGCCAGCAGCTATATGCAGGGAGGTCTTGCTGAAGCTTTCTTT.

The chain has TRBV18 and TRBJ1-3, with no clear D. This CDR3 has 16 amino acids. Germline V lookup: CDR1 KGHSH, CDR2 LQKENI. V lost 1 base to trimming and J lost 0 bases, with 10 bases between them. CDR3 sequence (DNA): TGTGCCAGCTCACCACAGGTGACCCCCTCTGGAAACACCATATATTTT. Encoded protein: CASSPQVTPSGNTIYF. Drawing the rest from reference TRBV18 and TRBJ1-3, the complete variable domain is NAGVMQNPRHLVRRRGQEARLRCSPMKGHSHVYWYRQLPEEGLKFMVYLQKENIIDESGMPKERFSAEFPKEGPSILRIQQVVRGDSAAYFCASSPQVTPSGNTIYFGEGSWLTVV.

V gene TRBV9 combines with J gene TRBJ1-2, with no clear D. Germline values: CDR1 SGDLS, CDR2 YYNGEE. This CDR3 has 14 residues. V lost 0 bases, J lost 3 bases, and 9 bases lay in between. The CDR3 reads CASSVEDRDYGYTF. CDR3 DNA: TGTGCCAGCAGCGTAGAGGATAGGGACTATGGCTACACCTTC.

This chain connects TRBV6-9 to TRBJ2-5, with a weak D call TRBD2 (5 bases). The germline CDR1 and CDR2 sequences are MNHGY and SVAAGI. Trimming removed 9 bases at V and 0 bases at J, with 17 bases between. CDR3 length equals 15 residues. The CDR3 coding sequence is TGTGCCAGACTACCCGGTTCGGGGAACCAAGAGACCCAGTACTTC. Its translation: CARLPGSGNQETQYF.

The V and J genes are TRBV5-1 and TRBJ1-1, with D maybe TRBD1 (6 bases). V lost 3 bases and J lost 0, with 12 bases in between. The CDR3 spans 15 residues. Germline V gives CDR1 SGHRS, CDR2 YFSETQ. The CDR3 coding sequence is TGCGCCAGCAGCTGGGGTCAGGGGATGAACACTGAAGCTTTCTTT. This translates into CASSWGQGMNTEAFF.

This clone was seen once. The rearrangement links TRBV18 to TRBJ1-5; TRBD1 matches at 7 bases. V gave up 6 bases and J gave up 4 bases; unmatched junction bases: 6. The CDR3 extends over 14 amino acids. From germline, CDR1 is KGHSH and CDR2 LQKENI. CDR3 residues: CASSSMGQNQPQHF. The CDR3 region has the DNA TGTGCCAGCTCCTCCATGGGACAGAATCAGCCCCAGCATTTT.

This sequence joins TRBV5-8 and TRBJ1-1, with D possibly being TRBD1 (6 bases). This CDR3 contains 13 residues. Germline V gene sequence: CDR1 SGHTS, CDR2 YDEGEE. The V end was cut by 4 bases, the J end by 1 base, with 8 bases between. DNA of the CDR3: TGTGCCAGCAGCCGAGGGGGGAACACTGAAGCTTTCTTT. Translated, it gives CASSRGGNTEAFF.

V is TRBV9 and J is TRBJ1-4; 7 nucleotides align to TRBD1. This CDR3 has 14 residues. V trimming: 1 base; J trimming: 6 bases; junction bases outside the gene matches: 3. The germline CDR1 and CDR2 sequences are SGDLS and YYNGEE. The CDR3 reads CASSVSTGDEKLFF. DNA of the CDR3: TGTGCCAGCAGCGTAAGCACAGGGGATGAAAAACTGTTTTTT.

The V and J genes are TRBV2 and TRBJ1-4; no definite D call. From germline, CDR1 is SNHLY and CDR2 FYNNEI. Trimming cost V 3 bases and J 10 bases, with 6 bases left between them. The CDR3 length is 11 residues. This chain's CDR3 is CASSEGIKLFF. In nucleotides, the CDR3 is TGTGCCAGCAGTGAGGGGATAAAACTGTTTTTT.

The chain joins TRBV11-1 to TRBJ2-7; 8 nucleotides match TRBD2. The CDR3 has 15 amino acids. V lost 1 base, J lost 4 bases, and 6 bases stayed unmatched. Germline V gives CDR1 SGHAT, CDR2 FQDESV (reference sequence). CDR3 nucleotides: TGTGCCAGCAGCTTAGGTTCCAGCGGGAGTTACGAGCAGTACTTC. Amino acids: CASSLGSSGSYEQYF.

The CDR3 protein is CASSLRAGTSYNEQFF. CDR3 DNA: TGTGCCAGCAGCCTGAGGGCGGGGACCTCCTACAATGAGCAGTTCTTC. V and J are TRBV7-9 and TRBJ2-1; TRBD2 might be the D (6 bases). This CDR3 is 16 amino acids long. Trimming took off 5 bases at V and 0 bases at J, with 14 bases between the two ends. The V gene's germline CDR1 is SEHNR and CDR2 FQNEAQ (reference sequence).

This chain joins TRBV19 and TRBJ2-3; unclear D gene. The CDR3 loop spans 14 amino acids. Trimming took off 3 bases at V and 3 bases at J, with 10 bases between the two ends. Germline lookup yields CDR1 LNHDA and CDR2 SQIVND (reference sequence). The CDR3 DNA is TGTGCCAGTAGTATCTTATCCAGAACAGATACGCAGTATTTT. Its translation: CASSILSRTDTQYF.

The rearrangement links TRBV7-2 to TRBJ2-7; TRBD2 matches at 15 bases. The V and J ends lost 4 bases and 4 bases, in that order; junction bases with no gene match: 5. This CDR3 contains 16 residues. CDR1 is SGHTA, CDR2 FQGNSA, per germline. Written as DNA, the CDR3 is TGTGCCAGCAGCTCCCAGGGGACTAGCGGGAGGTACGAGCAGTACTTC. Its translation: CASSSQGTSGRYEQYF.

The rearrangement uses TRBV2 and TRBJ2-7, with 11 positions matching TRBD1. The CDR3 covers 15 residues. In germline, CDR1 is SNHLY, CDR2 FYNNEI. With V trimmed by 6 bases and J by 1 base, 5 bases remained unmatched. This chain's CDR3 is CASSAGTGGSYEQYF. The CDR3 DNA reads TGTGCCAGCAGCGCCGGGACAGGGGGTTCCTACGAGCAGTACTTC.

The rearrangement joins TRBV28 to TRBJ2-3; D gene unclear. CDR1 is MDHEN and CDR2 is SYDVKM in the germline V gene. This CDR3 comprises 15 residues. Trimming removed 5 bases from V and 2 bases from J, with 14 bases in between. CDR3 sequence (DNA): TGTGCCAGCAGTGCGCGGATTTGGGCCACAGATACGCAGTATTTT. This gives the protein CASSARIWATDTQYF.

The chain recombines TRBV19 with TRBJ2-5; TRBD2 agrees at 10 bases. The DNA end favors TRBJ2-7, so the J call may be wrong. There are 15 residues in the CDR3. CDR1 LNHDA and CDR2 SQIVND come from the germline V gene (reference sequence). The CDR3 spells CASSITSGNSYEQYF. The CDR3 region has the DNA TGTGCCAGTAGTATAACTAGCGGGAACTCCTACGAGCAGTACTTC.

This rearrangement joins TRBV19 to TRBJ2-4; possibly TRBD1 or TRBD2 for D (6 bases each). The germline CDR1 and CDR2 sequences are LNHDA and SQIVND (reference sequence). V lost 7 bases and J 6 bases, leaving 16 bases between the germline ends. The CDR3 is made up of 14 amino acids. The CDR3 loop reads CASNRRGPGNIQYF. Here the CDR3 DNA reads TGTGCCAGTAACCGACGGGGGCCTGGAAACATTCAGTACTTC.